Listed below are T cell receptor beta chains from one sample, sequenced in a study of T cells in Graves' hyperthyroidism and ophthalmopathy. MiXCR, run by TCRdb on the multiplex PCR reads, gives a single entry per CDR3 protein. Of 650,000 to 700,000 distinct CDR3 sequences in the sample, 17% were seen once. The sample comprised blood. Receptors were obtained from a man aged 50-60 years with Graves' hyperthyroidism. Each CDR3 is given with its conserved first and last residue. The order of the fields is CDR3 protein, CDR3 DNA, V gene, clone size, D gene, J gene. D genes are given only for firm matches. Not every row has a clone size; where given, it reads once, few, many or a size class.

CDR3 protein: CASSVGQGHPSYEQYF
CDR3 DNA: TGTGCCAGCAGCGTCGGACAGGGGCATCCCTCCTACGAGCAGTACTTC
V gene: TRBV9
clone size: .
D gene: TRBD1
J gene: TRBJ2-7

CDR3 protein: CAGHTVEQYF
CDR3 DNA: TGTGCCGGACACACGGTCGAGCAGTACTTC
V gene: TRBV27
clone size: many
D gene: .
J gene: TRBJ2-7

CDR3 protein: CASSESHRQETQYF
CDR3 DNA: TGCGCCAGCAGTGAATCGCACAGACAAGAGACCCAGTACTTC
V gene: TRBV10-2
clone size: .
D gene: .
J gene: TRBJ2-5

CDR3 protein: CATSRDRGGANENLFF
CDR3 DNA: TGTGCCACCAGCAGAGACCGTGGAGGTGCTAATGAAAATCTGTTTTTT
V gene: TRBV15
clone size: .
D gene: .
J gene: TRBJ1-4

CDR3 protein: CSATSGGGGPEQYF
CDR3 DNA: TGCAGTGCGACTAGCGGGGGAGGGGGGCCCGAGCAGTACTTC
V gene: TRBV20-1
clone size: .
D gene: TRBD2
J gene: TRBJ2-7

CDR3 protein: CASSKRLAGVIGELFF
CDR3 DNA: TGTGCCAGCAGTAAAAGACTAGCGGGAGTAATCGGGGAGCTGTTTTTT
V gene: TRBV6-2/TRBV6-3
clone size: few
D gene: TRBD2
J gene: TRBJ2-2

CDR3 protein: CASSLALGETQYF
CDR3 DNA: TGTGCCAGCAGTTTAGCGCTGGGAGAGACCCAGTACTTC
V gene: TRBV12-3/TRBV12-4
clone size: few
D gene: .
J gene: TRBJ2-5

CDR3 protein: CASSTDGGLNEKLFF
CDR3 DNA: TGTGCCAGCAGCACGGATGGCGGACTGAATGAAAAACTGTTTTTT
V gene: TRBV11-2
clone size: many
D gene: .
J gene: TRBJ1-4

CDR3 protein: CASRSRGRDEQFF
CDR3 DNA: TGTGCCAGCAGATCCAGGGGGCGGGATGAGCAGTTCTTC
V gene: TRBV3-1
clone size: .
D gene: TRBD1
J gene: TRBJ2-1

CDR3 protein: CASSEASILYNEQFF
CDR3 DNA: TGTGCCAGCAGTGAAGCGAGTATTCTCTACAATGAGCAGTTCTTC
V gene: TRBV2
clone size: many
D gene: .
J gene: TRBJ2-1

CDR3 protein: CASSLEGAGDSPLHF
CDR3 DNA: TGTGCCAGCAGTTTGGAGGGGGCTGGTGATTCACCCCTCCACTTT
V gene: TRBV28
clone size: many
D gene: TRBD1
J gene: TRBJ1-6

CDR3 protein: CASSSPQGSGANVLTF
CDR3 DNA: TGCGCCAGCAGCTCCCCACAGGGCTCTGGGGCCAACGTCCTGACTTTC
V gene: TRBV5-1
clone size: .
D gene: .
J gene: TRBJ2-6

CDR3 protein: CATSQWDRVHEQYF
CDR3 DNA: TGTGCCACCAGCCAATGGGACAGGGTCCACGAGCAGTACTTC
V gene: TRBV15
clone size: .
D gene: TRBD1
J gene: TRBJ2-7

CDR3 protein: CASSPQDRLKAAFF
CDR3 DNA: TGTGCCAGCAGCCCCCAGGACAGATTGAAGGCAGCTTTCTTT
V gene: TRBV9
clone size: few
D gene: .
J gene: TRBJ1-1

CDR3 protein: CASSPQGLYEQYF
CDR3 DNA: TGTGCCAGCAGTCCCCAGGGACTCTACGAGCAGTACTTC
V gene: TRBV2
clone size: .
D gene: .
J gene: TRBJ2-7

CDR3 protein: CASSSSGRGQETQYF
CDR3 DNA: TGTGCCAGCAGTTCTAGCGGGAGGGGCCAAGAGACCCAGTACTTC
V gene: TRBV28
clone size: many
D gene: TRBD2
J gene: TRBJ2-5

CDR3 protein: CASGRDTQETQYF
CDR3 DNA: TGTGCCAGCGGAAGGGACACCCAAGAGACCCAGTACTTC
V gene: TRBV6-1
clone size: few
D gene: .
J gene: TRBJ2-5

CDR3 protein: CASSPQPPGAGANVLTF
CDR3 DNA: TGTGCCAGCAGCCCTCAACCCCCAGGGGCAGGGGCCAACGTCCTGACTTTC
V gene: TRBV14
clone size: .
D gene: .
J gene: TRBJ2-6

CDR3 protein: CASRPTSSQGYYEQYF
CDR3 DNA: TGTGCCAGCAGACCTACGAGCTCCCAGGGGTACTACGAGCAGTACTTC
V gene: TRBV28
clone size: few
D gene: .
J gene: TRBJ2-7

CDR3 protein: CASSHAVSQETQYF
CDR3 DNA: TGCGCCAGCAGCCACGCAGTTAGCCAAGAGACCCAGTACTTC
V gene: TRBV4-1
clone size: .
D gene: .
J gene: TRBJ2-5

CDR3 protein: CASSGGLAGGNEQFF
CDR3 DNA: TGTGCCAGCAGTGGGGGACTAGCGGGAGGTAATGAGCAGTTCTTC
V gene: TRBV12-3/TRBV12-4
clone size: many
D gene: TRBD2
J gene: TRBJ2-1

CDR3 protein: CASSLGTSGSWEFF
CDR3 DNA: TGTGCCAGCAGCTTAGGCACTAGCGGGAGTTGGGAGTTCTTC
V gene: TRBV7-2
clone size: .
D gene: TRBD2
J gene: TRBJ2-1

CDR3 protein: CSANKGLVTEAFF
CDR3 DNA: TGCAGTGCTAATAAGGGGTTAGTCACTGAAGCTTTCTTT
V gene: TRBV20-1
clone size: many
D gene: .
J gene: TRBJ1-1

CDR3 protein: CASSSRTGNEQFF
CDR3 DNA: TGTGCCAGCAGCTCCCGGACAGGGAATGAGCAGTTCTTC
V gene: TRBV7-2
clone size: many
D gene: TRBD1
J gene: TRBJ2-1

CDR3 protein: CASSGGLPSDEQFF
CDR3 DNA: TGTGCCAGCAGTGGGGGACTCCCATCCGATGAGCAGTTCTTC
V gene: TRBV2
clone size: many
D gene: .
J gene: TRBJ2-1

CDR3 protein: CASSPGGAGLQPQHF
CDR3 DNA: TGTGCCAGCAGTCCTGGAGGGGCAGGATTGCAGCCCCAGCATTTT
V gene: TRBV28
clone size: many
D gene: .
J gene: TRBJ1-5

CDR3 protein: CASSYSEGRETQYF
CDR3 DNA: TGTGCCAGCAGTTACTCGGAGGGGAGGGAGACCCAGTACTTC
V gene: TRBV6-2/TRBV6-3
clone size: few
D gene: .
J gene: TRBJ2-5

CDR3 protein: CASSISRSGQVTQYF
CDR3 DNA: TGTGCCAGTAGTATATCTCGGAGTGGGCAGGTTACGCAGTATTTT
V gene: TRBV19
clone size: few
D gene: .
J gene: TRBJ2-3

CDR3 protein: CAVLDSRSGANVLTF
CDR3 DNA: TGTGCCGTCCTGGACAGTCGCTCTGGGGCCAACGTCCTGACTTTC
V gene: TRBV10-3
clone size: few
D gene: .
J gene: TRBJ2-6

CDR3 protein: CASSRTPDTEAFF
CDR3 DNA: TGCGCCAGCAGTAGGACACCCGACACTGAAGCTTTCTTT
V gene: TRBV10-2
clone size: few
D gene: .
J gene: TRBJ1-1

CDR3 protein: CSVEDGGLAGVKGYEQYF
CDR3 DNA: TGCAGCGTTGAAGATGGCGGACTAGCGGGCGTAAAAGGCTACGAGCAGTACTTC
V gene: TRBV29-1
clone size: many
D gene: TRBD2
J gene: TRBJ2-7

CDR3 protein: CASSSPRLAGKTAEQFF
CDR3 DNA: TGTGCCAGCAGCTCCCCGCGACTAGCGGGAAAGACGGCTGAGCAGTTCTTC
V gene: TRBV28
clone size: many
D gene: TRBD2
J gene: TRBJ2-1

CDR3 protein: CASIRQNSNQPQHF
CDR3 DNA: TGTGCCAGCATTAGACAGAATAGCAATCAGCCCCAGCATTTT
V gene: TRBV28
clone size: many
D gene: .
J gene: TRBJ1-5

CDR3 protein: CATSRGRQDTNYGYTF
CDR3 DNA: TGTGCCACCAGCAGAGGAAGACAGGACACTAACTATGGCTACACCTTC
V gene: TRBV15
clone size: .
D gene: .
J gene: TRBJ1-2

CDR3 protein: CASRPRSGREQETQYF
CDR3 DNA: TGTGCCAGCAGACCCCGTAGCGGGAGGGAACAAGAGACCCAGTACTTC
V gene: TRBV28
clone size: many
D gene: TRBD2
J gene: TRBJ2-5

CDR3 protein: CSARPGQGSYEQYF
CDR3 DNA: TGCAGTGCTAGACCGGGACAGGGCTCCTACGAGCAGTACTTC
V gene: TRBV20-1
clone size: few
D gene: TRBD1
J gene: TRBJ2-7

CDR3 protein: CSVDGLAATNEQFF
CDR3 DNA: TGCAGCGTTGACGGACTAGCGGCGACCAATGAGCAGTTCTTC
V gene: TRBV29-1
clone size: many
D gene: TRBD2
J gene: TRBJ2-1

CDR3 protein: CASSIEYRGSYEQYF
CDR3 DNA: TGTGCCAGTAGTATTGAATACAGGGGTTCGTACGAGCAGTACTTC
V gene: TRBV19
clone size: many
D gene: TRBD1
J gene: TRBJ2-7

CDR3 protein: CASSSEVGNSPLHF
CDR3 DNA: TGTGCCAGCAGCTCCGAGGTGGGGAATTCACCCCTCCACTTT
V gene: TRBV7-2
clone size: many
D gene: .
J gene: TRBJ1-6

CDR3 protein: CASSLDRAATNEKLFF
CDR3 DNA: TGTGCCAGCAGCTTAGACCGGGCCGCAACTAATGAAAAACTGTTTTTT
V gene: TRBV7-2
clone size: many
D gene: .
J gene: TRBJ1-4